This entry lists 25 T cell receptor beta chains sequenced from one sample in a study of cytomegalovirus exposure and HLA in healthy donors. The PCR made use of 60 Vbeta and 13 Jbeta primers. Sequencing used immunoSEQ multiplex PCR; TCRdb keeps in-frame clones, though not all of them. Of 65,000 to 95,000 clones listed, less than 85% were seen once; the top ten hold over 10%. Sequenced sample: PBMCs. These receptors came from a human donor in good health.

This chain links TRBV29-1 with TRBJ2-7, with D unresolved. The CDR3 consists of 12 residues. CDR1 and CDR2 from the germline V gene are SQVTM and ANQGSEA. With 2 bases removed from V and 7 bases from J, the gap between germline ends came to 12 bases. CDR3 in amino acids: CSVETGPAEQYF. The CDR3 region has the DNA TGCAGCGTTGAAACTGGGCCCGCTGAGCAGTACTTC.

This chain joins TRBV10-2 and TRBJ1-1; TRBD1 might be the D (5 bases). CDR3 size: 12 residues. Trimming removed 4 bases at V and 4 bases at J, with 7 bases between. Germline loops: CDR1 WSHSY, CDR2 SAAADI. CDR3 DNA: TGCGCCAGCAGTGGGGGGGGCACTGAAGCTTTCTTT. It specifies CASSGGGTEAFF.

The V call is TRBV4-3, the J call TRBJ2-3; maybe TRBD2 (7 bases). This CDR3 comprises 15 residues. Germline V lookup: CDR1 LGHNA, CDR2 YSLEER. The V gene lost 3 bases and the J gene lost 6 bases, with 16 bases spanning the gap. The CDR3, as DNA: TGCGCCAGCAGCCAGTTAGGGGGGGCCTGGGATACGCAGTATTTT. Its translation: CASSQLGGAWDTQYF.

The V call is TRBV5-1, the J call TRBJ2-2; 7 bases align to TRBD1. The junction had 3 bases not matched to a gene; V was cut back by 2 bases and J by 2 bases. The CDR3 is made up of 15 amino acids. The V gene's germline CDR1 is SGHRS and CDR2 YFSETQ. CDR3 nucleotide sequence: TGCGCCAGCAGCTTCACAGGGGTTAACACCGGGGAGCTGTTTTTT. Amino acid sequence: CASSFTGVNTGELFF.

Comments on this clone: This CDR3 is also generated by other DNA sequences in the sample. The chain carries TRBV18 and TRBJ2-5, with TRBD1 matching over 7 bases. Germline CDR1 reads KGHSH; CDR2 reads LQKENI. Trimming at V came to 3 bases and at J to 2 bases, leaving 3 bases not matched to a gene. There are 14 residues in the CDR3. CDR3 sequence reads: CASSPRTGQETQYF. The DNA for the CDR3 is TGTGCCAGCTCACCGCGGACAGGACAAGAGACCCAGTACTTC.

This clone was counted only a few times. The CDR3 DNA reads TGCGCCAGCAGCACAGGACAGAACACTGAAGCTTTCTTT. Protein: CASSTGQNTEAFF. This chain joins TRBV5-1 and TRBJ1-1; D may be TRBD1 (5 bases). The CDR3 has 13 amino acids. CDR1 and CDR2 (germline): SGHRS, YFSETQ. V lost 4 bases to trimming and J lost 1 base, with 8 bases between them.

The J gene is TRBJ1-2, the V gene TRBV7-9; 9 bases align to TRBD1. V was pared by 11 bases and J by 3 bases, with 7 bases of the junction left unmatched. Germline lookup yields CDR1 SEHNR and CDR2 FQNEAQ (reference sequence). The CDR3 runs to 13 residues. DNA for the CDR3: TGTGCCGGGGGGACAGGGCTAGACTATGGCTACACCTTC. Its protein product is CAGGTGLDYGYTF. Drawing the rest from reference TRBV7-9 and TRBJ1-2, the complete variable domain is DTGVSQNPRHKITKRGQNVTFRCDPISEHNRLYWYRQTLGQGPEFLTYFQNEAQLEKSRLLSDRFSAERPKGSFSTLEIQRTEQGDSAMYLCAGGTGLDYGYTFGSGTRLTVV.

This clone was observed a few times. The genes are TRBV25-1 and TRBJ2-7; 9 bases are shared with TRBD1. Germline-derived CDR1 and CDR2 are MGHDK and SYGVNS. Trimming removed 4 bases from V and 4 bases from J; junction bases left unmatched: 5. The CDR3 is 14 amino acids. CDR3 sequence (DNA): TGTGCCAGCAGTGTTGGACAGGGGCTTTACGAGCAGTACTTC. Its protein product is CASSVGQGLYEQYF.

The rearrangement joins TRBV10-3 to TRBJ2-5; 7 bases line up with TRBD2. CDR3 length: 11 amino acids. V was clipped by 10 bases and J by 7 bases; unmatched bases: 6. The germline V gene has CDR1 ENHRY and CDR2 SYGVKD. In DNA form, the CDR3 reads TGTGCCAGGGAGGGAACGGGGACCCAGTACTTC. This codes for CAREGTGTQYF.

V gene TRBV6-1 combines with J gene TRBJ1-2; no clear D. Germline CDR1 and CDR2: MNHNS and SASEGT. The V gene lost 3 bases and the J gene lost 8 bases, with 13 bases spanning the gap. This CDR3 has 13 amino acids. The DNA of the CDR3 is TGTGCCAGCAGTGAGACCAATGTGGGCGGCTACACCTTC. As protein: CASSETNVGGYTF.

This clone showed up just once. This chain uses TRBV30 with TRBJ2-1; D unresolved. The V end lost 0 bases, the J end lost 4 bases, and 7 bases lay between the germline ends. From germline, CDR1 is GTSNPN and CDR2 SVGIG (reference sequence). This CDR3 is 13 amino acids long. The CDR3 here is CAWSVSIYNEQFF. The CDR3, as DNA: TGTGCCTGGAGTGTATCTATTTACAATGAGCAGTTCTTC.

V usage is TRBV6-1 and J usage is TRBJ1-2; D gene ambiguous. CDR1 and CDR2 from the germline V gene are MNHNS and SASEGT. The V end was cut by 10 bases, the J end by 4 bases, with 19 bases between. The CDR3 loop spans 14 amino acids. CDR3 nucleotides: TGTGCCACTTTAGAGAGCGAGGATTTCTATGGCTACACCTTC. It yields the protein CATLESEDFYGYTF.

The genes are TRBV2 and TRBJ2-5; 7 nucleotides match TRBD2. TRBJ2-7 explains the end of the DNA better; the J call may be wrong. Germline V lookup: CDR1 SNHLY, CDR2 FYNNEI. CDR3 length equals 14 residues. DNA for the CDR3: TGTGCCAGCAGTGTCGGGACGGGGGGTTACGAGCAGTACTTC. This gives the protein CASSVGTGGYEQYF.

The chain joins TRBV29-1 to TRBJ2-5; possible D gene TRBD1, 6 bases. Trimming removed 5 bases from V and 4 bases from J, with 11 bases in between. Germline lookup yields CDR1 SQVTM and CDR2 ANQGSEA. This CDR3 has 12 amino acids. CDR3 protein: CSVRMGAETQYF. The CDR3 region has the DNA TGCAGCGTTAGGATGGGGGCAGAGACCCAGTACTTC. Using reference TRBV29-1 and TRBJ2-5 for the parts outside the CDR3, the full variable domain is SAVISQKPSRDICQRGTSLTIQCQVDSQVTMMFWYRQQPGQSLTLIATANQGSEATYESGFVIDKFPISRPNLTFSTLTVSNMSPEDSSIYLCSVRMGAETQYFGPGTRLLVL.

The chain links TRBV29-1 to TRBJ1-2; D call uncertain. The CDR3 spans 12 residues. Germline V gives CDR1 SQVTM, CDR2 ANQGSEA. Trimming shortened V by 4 bases and J by 2 bases, and 8 bases separated the two germline ends. The CDR3 loop reads CSVAAGNYGYTF. CDR3 coding DNA: TGCAGCGTTGCCGCAGGAAACTATGGCTACACCTTC.

Comments on this clone: Its ends do not fully match the called genes, so a read error is possible. CDR3 sequence: CASSPEGGVYGYPF. The CDR3 bases are TGCGCCAGCAGCCCCGAAGGGGGAGTCTATGGCTACCCCTTC. This chain links TRBV5-1 with TRBJ1-2, with D maybe TRBD1 (6 bases). The CDR3 covers 14 residues. CDR1 and CDR2 (germline): SGHRS, YFSETQ.

The CDR3 nucleotides are TGTGCCACCAGCAGAGAGCCGACTAGCGGTGTTTACAATGAGCAGTTCTTC. Its translation is CATSREPTSGVYNEQFF. This chain joins TRBV15 and TRBJ2-1, with 9 nucleotides matching TRBD2. CDR1 is LNHNV and CDR2 is YYDKDF in the germline V gene (reference sequence). V gave up 0 bases and J gave up 4 bases; unmatched junction bases: 7. The CDR3 is made up of 17 amino acids. Looking up the rest from reference TRBV15 and TRBJ2-1 gives the full variable domain: DAMVIQNPRYQVTQFGKPVTLSCSQTLNHNVMYWYQQKSSQAPKLLFHYYDKDFNNEADTPDNFQSRRPNTSFCFLDIRSPGLGDTAMYLCATSREPTSGVYNEQFFGPGTRLTVL.

The V call is TRBV4-1, the J call TRBJ1-2; D uncertain. The CDR3 has 14 residues. V lost 0 bases, J lost 2 bases, and 7 bases lay in between. The germline CDR1 and CDR2 sequences are MGHRA and YSYEKL. CDR3 sequence: CASSQDPINYGYTF. DNA for the CDR3: TGCGCCAGCAGCCAAGATCCTATCAACTATGGCTACACCTTC.

J is TRBJ2-3 and V is TRBV5-1; 9 nucleotides agree with TRBD2. J was trimmed by 8 bases and V by 0 bases; bases with no gene match: 7. The CDR3 is made up of 15 amino acids. The germline CDR1 and CDR2 sequences are SGHRS and YFSETQ. CDR3 sequence: CASSLVAGGPGTQYF. CDR3 DNA sequence: TGCGCCAGCAGCTTGGTTGCGGGGGGGCCGGGTACGCAGTATTTT.

CDR3 nucleotide sequence: TGTGCCAGTAGTTTGCGGGCCCTAGGGGAAGCTTTCTTT. Amino acid sequence: CASSLRALGEAFF. The chain joins TRBV19 to TRBJ1-1; D gene uncertain. The length of the CDR3 is 13 residues. V shed 5 bases and J shed 8 bases, with 15 bases lying between them. CDR1 LNHDA and CDR2 SQIVND come from the germline V gene (reference sequence).

This clone has at least ten counts. V usage is TRBV6-4 and J usage is TRBJ2-2; 7 positions agree with TRBD2. The CDR3 spans 13 residues. Germline assignment: CDR1 MRHNA and CDR2 SNTAGT. Trimming removed 2 bases from V and 6 bases from J; junction bases left unmatched: 0. This CDR3 is CASSDGGAGELFF. Here the CDR3 DNA reads TGTGCCAGCAGTGACGGGGGGGCCGGGGAGCTGTTTTTT.

In regard to this clone: Other DNA sequences of this sample code for an identical CDR3. This rearrangement joins TRBV5-1 to TRBJ2-2, with D possibly being TRBD1 (6 bases). The V gene lost 0 bases and the J gene lost 3 bases, with 9 bases spanning the gap. The germline V gene has CDR1 SGHRS and CDR2 YFSETQ. The CDR3 runs to 15 residues. The CDR3 loop reads CASSLVGGDTGELFF. CDR3 DNA sequence: TGCGCCAGCAGCTTGGTTGGGGGCGACACCGGGGAGCTGTTTTTT.

This clone was detected only once. This chain uses TRBV7-6 with TRBJ2-3; 11 nucleotides agree with TRBD1. CDR1 and CDR2 (germline): SGHVS, FNYEAQ. The CDR3 loop spans 16 amino acids. The ends lost 7 bases at V and 2 bases at J; junction bases unmatched: 8. CDR3 bases: TGTGCCAGCAACAAGGGACAGGGGGTCACCACAGATACGCAGTATTTT. This translates into CASNKGQGVTTDTQYF.

The chain has TRBV18 and TRBJ1-4; D is undetermined. CDR3 length: 19 residues. Germline assignment: CDR1 KGHSH and CDR2 LQKENI. Trimming removed 1 base at V and 0 bases at J, with 18 bases between. CDR3 protein: CASSPLVQDSFATNEKLFF. DNA for the CDR3: TGTGCCAGCTCACCACTGGTTCAGGACTCCTTTGCAACTAATGAAAAACTGTTTTTT.

The chain couples TRBV15 to TRBJ1-1, with 7 positions matching TRBD1. The CDR3 has 15 amino acids. Unmatched junction bases numbered 4, after V lost 3 bases and J lost 0 bases. Germline loops: CDR1 LNHNV, CDR2 YYDKDF (reference sequence). In DNA form, the CDR3 reads TGTGCCACCAGCAGGCTTACAGGGGTGAACACTGAAGCTTTCTTT. It codes for CATSRLTGVNTEAFF.